The source of this T cell receptor (beta chain) is a study of cytomegalovirus exposure and HLA in healthy donors. Assay: immunoSEQ multiplex PCR; the TCRdb copy retains only in-frame clones and omits some. The repertoire consists of about 360,000 clones, with roughly 89% occurring once and the leading ten covering 0.65% to 0.95%. CDR1 and CDR2 (germline): SGDLS, YYNGEE. The V gene end was trimmed by 4 bases and the J gene end by 5 bases; junction bases not matched to a gene: 12. The CDR3 has 16 residues. This chain joins TRBV9 and TRBJ1-3, with 7 bases aligning to TRBD1. Sample: PBMCs. The receptor's source is a woman under 30 in good health and CMV-seronegative. CDR3 in DNA: TGTGCCAGCAGCTCACGCCCGGGACAGTACCGAAACACCATATATTTT. It translates to CASSSRPGQYRNTIYF.